This T cell receptor (beta chain) was identified in a study of T cell repertoires in aging, cancer and after chemotherapy. Study-level information: Repeat sampling of healthy donors over several months to years showed clear clonal overlap.

This clonotype appeared a few times. The template was genomic DNA from peripheral blood, not RNA. A mixed TRB-A/B primer pool amplified rearranged TRB by multiplex touch-down PCR. One entry per CDR3 protein results from TCRdb running MiXCR on the multiplex PCR reads. The data show roughly 6,000 distinct CDR3 sequences, just under 30% seen once. Per germline, CDR1 MNHNS and CDR2 SASEGT. Trimming removed 6 bases at V and 6 bases at J, with 18 bases between. This CDR3 comprises 15 residues. This TCR derives from a human donor in good health. Sequenced input: blood. V gene TRBV6-1 combines with J gene TRBJ1-5, with D perhaps matching TRBD1 (5 bases). The CDR3 sequence is CASRWAGGTAQPQHF. The CDR3 DNA follows: TGTGCCAGCAGGTGGGCCGGGGGGACCGCTCAGCCCCAGCATTTT.